Given below is one TCR beta chain in context. Clones were sequenced by immunoSEQ multiplex PCR, and TCRdb holds only the in-frame ones, with some missing. The repertoire holds 300,000 or so clones, 90% seen once, with 3.5% to 4.5% in the top ten. The data derive from a study of blood T cell repertoires in COVID-19. The overall study: COVID-19 samples from acute and convalescent phases originated in the United States, Italy and Spain.

V lost 1 base to trimming and J lost 4 bases, with 13 bases between them. Looked up from germline, CDR1 is SEHNR and CDR2 is FQNEAQ (reference sequence). The CDR3 consists of 15 residues. The receptor was derived from a woman aged 40 to 50 with acute or convalescent COVID-19. Sequences were obtained from peripheral blood. V gene TRBV7-9 combines with J gene TRBJ1-1, with a possible D match to TRBD1 (5 bases). This CDR3 is CASSLESGWGTEAFF. The CDR3 bases are TGTGCCAGCAGCTTAGAATCAGGGTGGGGCACTGAAGCTTTCTTT.